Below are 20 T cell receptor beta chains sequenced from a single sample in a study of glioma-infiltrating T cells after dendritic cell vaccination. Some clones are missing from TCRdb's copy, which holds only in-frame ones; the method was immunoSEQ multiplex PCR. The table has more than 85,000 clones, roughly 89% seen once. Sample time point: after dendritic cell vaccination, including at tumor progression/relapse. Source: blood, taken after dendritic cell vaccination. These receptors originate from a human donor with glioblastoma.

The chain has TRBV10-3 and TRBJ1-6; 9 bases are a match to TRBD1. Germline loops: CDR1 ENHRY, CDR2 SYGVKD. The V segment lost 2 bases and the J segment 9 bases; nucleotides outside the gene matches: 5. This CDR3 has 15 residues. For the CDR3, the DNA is TGTGCCATCAGTGAGCAGGGGACAGGGACTTCACCCCTCCACTTT. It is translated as CAISEQGTGTSPLHF.

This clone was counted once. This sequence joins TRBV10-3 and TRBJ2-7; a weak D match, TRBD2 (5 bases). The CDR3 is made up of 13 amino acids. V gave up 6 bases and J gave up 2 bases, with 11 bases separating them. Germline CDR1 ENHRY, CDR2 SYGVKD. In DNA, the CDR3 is TGTGCCATCAGCGGGAATCCTACCTACGAGCAGTACTTC. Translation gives CAISGNPTYEQYF.

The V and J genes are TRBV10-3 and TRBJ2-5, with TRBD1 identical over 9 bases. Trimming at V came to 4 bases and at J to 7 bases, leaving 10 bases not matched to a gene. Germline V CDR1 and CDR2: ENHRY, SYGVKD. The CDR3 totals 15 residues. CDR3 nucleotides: TGTGCCATCAGTGTCTCGGACAGGGGACGTGGGACCCAGTACTTC. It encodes CAISVSDRGRGTQYF.

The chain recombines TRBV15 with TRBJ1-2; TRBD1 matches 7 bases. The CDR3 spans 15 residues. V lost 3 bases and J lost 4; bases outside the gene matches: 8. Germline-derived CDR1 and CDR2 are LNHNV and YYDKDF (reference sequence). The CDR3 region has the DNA TGTGCCACCAGCAGGAACAGGGGCTCCTCCTATGGCTACACCTTC. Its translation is CATSRNRGSSYGYTF.

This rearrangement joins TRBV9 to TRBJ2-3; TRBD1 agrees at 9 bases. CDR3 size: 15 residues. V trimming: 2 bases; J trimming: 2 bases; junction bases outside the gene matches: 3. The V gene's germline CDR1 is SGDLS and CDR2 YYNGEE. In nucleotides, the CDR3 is TGTGCCAGCAGCGTCGGGACAGGGATCACAGATACGCAGTATTTT. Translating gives CASSVGTGITDTQYF.

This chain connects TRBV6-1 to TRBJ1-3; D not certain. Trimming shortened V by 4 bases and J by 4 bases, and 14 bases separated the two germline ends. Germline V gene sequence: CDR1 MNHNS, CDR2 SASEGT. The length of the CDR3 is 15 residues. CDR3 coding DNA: TGTGCCAGCAGTGCTCCGGGAAAAGGGGGAAACACCATATATTTT. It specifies CASSAPGKGGNTIYF.

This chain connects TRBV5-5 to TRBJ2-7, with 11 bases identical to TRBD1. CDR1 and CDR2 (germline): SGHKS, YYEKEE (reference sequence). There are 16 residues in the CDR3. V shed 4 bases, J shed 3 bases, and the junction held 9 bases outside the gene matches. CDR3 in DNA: TGTGCCAGCAGCATTAGCCCGGGACAGGGGGTCTACGAGCAGTACTTC. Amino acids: CASSISPGQGVYEQYF.

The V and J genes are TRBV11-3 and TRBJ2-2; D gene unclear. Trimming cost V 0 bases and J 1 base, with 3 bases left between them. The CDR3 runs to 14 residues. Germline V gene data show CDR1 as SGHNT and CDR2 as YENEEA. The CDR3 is CASSLDGNTGELFF. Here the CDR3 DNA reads TGTGCCAGCAGCTTAGACGGGAACACCGGGGAGCTGTTTTTT.

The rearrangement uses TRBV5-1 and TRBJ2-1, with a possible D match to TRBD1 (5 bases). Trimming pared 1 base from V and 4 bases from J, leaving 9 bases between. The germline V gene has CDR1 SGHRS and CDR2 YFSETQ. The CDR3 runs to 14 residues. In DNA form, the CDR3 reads TGCGCCAGCAGCTTGCAGGGTAATTACAATGAGCAGTTCTTC. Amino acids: CASSLQGNYNEQFF. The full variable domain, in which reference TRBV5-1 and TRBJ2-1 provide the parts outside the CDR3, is KAGVTQTPRYLIKTRGQQVTLSCSPISGHRSVSWYQQTPGQGLQFLFEYFSETQRNKGNFPGRFSGRQFSNSRSEMNVSTLELGDSALYLCASSLQGNYNEQFFGPGTRLTVL.

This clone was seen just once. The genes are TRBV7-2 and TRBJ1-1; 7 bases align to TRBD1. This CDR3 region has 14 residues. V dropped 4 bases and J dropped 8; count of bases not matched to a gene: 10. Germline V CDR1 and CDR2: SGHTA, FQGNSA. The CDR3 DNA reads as TGTGCCAGCAGCTCTCGGACAGGCAACCAAGAAGCTTTCTTT. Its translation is CASSSRTGNQEAFF.

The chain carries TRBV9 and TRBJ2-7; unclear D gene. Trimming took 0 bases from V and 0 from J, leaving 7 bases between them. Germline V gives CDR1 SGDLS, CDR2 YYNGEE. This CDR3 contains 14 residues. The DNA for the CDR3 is TGTGCCAGCAGCGTAGACGACATCTCCTACGAGCAGTACTTC. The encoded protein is CASSVDDISYEQYF.

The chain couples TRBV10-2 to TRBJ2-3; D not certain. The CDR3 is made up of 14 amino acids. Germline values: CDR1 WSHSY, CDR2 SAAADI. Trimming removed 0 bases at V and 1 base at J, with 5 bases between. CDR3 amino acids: CASSESQGTDTQYF. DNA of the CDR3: TGCGCCAGCAGTGAGTCCCAGGGCACAGATACGCAGTATTTT.

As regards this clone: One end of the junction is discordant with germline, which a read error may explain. The CDR3: CASNLGGLNTEAFF. The CDR3, as DNA: TGTGCCAGCAATTTAGGGGGCCTGAACACTGAAGCTTTCTTT. The chain combines TRBV28 with TRBJ1-1; 7 positions match TRBD1. In germline, CDR1 is MDHEN, CDR2 SYDVKM. CDR3 length: 14 amino acids.

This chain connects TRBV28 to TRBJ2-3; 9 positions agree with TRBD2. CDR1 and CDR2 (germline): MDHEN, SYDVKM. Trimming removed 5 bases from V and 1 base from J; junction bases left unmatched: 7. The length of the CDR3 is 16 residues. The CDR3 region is CASSPTASGGTDTQYF. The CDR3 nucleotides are TGTGCCAGCAGTCCCACGGCTAGCGGGGGCACAGATACGCAGTATTTT.

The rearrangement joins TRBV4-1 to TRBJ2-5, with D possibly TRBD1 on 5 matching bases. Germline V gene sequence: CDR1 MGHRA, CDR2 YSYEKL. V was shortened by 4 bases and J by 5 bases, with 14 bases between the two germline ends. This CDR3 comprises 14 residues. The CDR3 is CASSRVRGGETQYF. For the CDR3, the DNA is TGCGCCAGCAGCCGGGTTAGGGGTGGCGAGACCCAGTACTTC.

This CDR3 reads CASSQDYGPPVTGELFF. The CDR3 DNA follows: TGCGCCAGCAGCCAAGACTACGGTCCCCCGGTAACCGGGGAGCTGTTTTTT. The rearrangement joins TRBV4-1 to TRBJ2-2; D uncertain. Looked up from germline, CDR1 is MGHRA and CDR2 is YSYEKL. The germline V and J ends were trimmed by 0 bases and 5 bases, with 16 bases remaining between them. This CDR3 is 17 amino acids long.

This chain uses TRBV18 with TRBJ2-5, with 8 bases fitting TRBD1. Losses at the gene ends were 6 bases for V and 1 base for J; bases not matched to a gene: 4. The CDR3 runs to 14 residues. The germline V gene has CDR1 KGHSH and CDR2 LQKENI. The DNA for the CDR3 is TGTGCCAGCTCGCCAGGACAGGGCCAAGAGACCCAGTACTTC. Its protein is CASSPGQGQETQYF.

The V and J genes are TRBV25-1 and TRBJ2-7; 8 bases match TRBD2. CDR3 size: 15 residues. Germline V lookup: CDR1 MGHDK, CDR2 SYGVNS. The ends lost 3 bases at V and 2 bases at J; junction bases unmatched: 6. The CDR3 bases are TGTGCCAGCAGTGATTTAGCGGGGAAACCCTACGAGCAGTACTTC. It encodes CASSDLAGKPYEQYF.

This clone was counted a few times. CDR3 region: CASSFGGLSGANVLTF. In DNA, the CDR3 is TGTGCCAGCAGTTTCGGGGGTCTCTCTGGGGCCAACGTCCTGACTTTC. The V call is TRBV28, the J call TRBJ2-6; maybe TRBD2 (6 bases). Germline CDR1 is MDHEN and CDR2 is SYDVKM. Trimming removed 3 bases from V and 0 bases from J, with 9 bases in between. The CDR3 contains 16 residues.

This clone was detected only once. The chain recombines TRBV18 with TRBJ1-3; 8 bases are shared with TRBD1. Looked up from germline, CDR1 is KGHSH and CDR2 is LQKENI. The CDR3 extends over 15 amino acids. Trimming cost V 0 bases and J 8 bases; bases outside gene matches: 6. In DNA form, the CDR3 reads TGTGCCAGCTCACCACCGGGACAGGCAAGAGACACCATATATTTT. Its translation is CASSPPGQARDTIYF.